The 5 T cell receptor beta chains below come from one sample, sequenced in a study of T cell responses to AZD1222 COVID-19 vaccine. Profiled with immunoSEQ multiplex PCR; TCRdb holds only in-frame clones, not every one. The sample lists some 100,000 clones; 85% to 90% were seen once. The sequences come from peripheral blood, collected on day 0 of AZD1222 vaccination. The receptors come from an adult in good health.

This rearrangement joins TRBV30 to TRBJ2-4; D gene uncertain. Germline values: CDR1 GTSNPN, CDR2 SVGIG (reference sequence). The length of the CDR3 is 13 residues. V was cut by 0 bases and J by 8 bases, with 11 bases left in between. CDR3: CAWSVNLADIQYF. DNA of the CDR3: TGTGCCTGGAGTGTAAACCTTGCGGACATTCAGTACTTC.

V gene TRBV5-4 combines with J gene TRBJ1-3, with TRBD1 identical over 8 bases. V trimming: 6 bases; J trimming: 2 bases; junction bases outside the gene matches: 4. The germline CDR1 and CDR2 sequences are SGHNT and YYREEE (reference sequence). The CDR3 totals 14 residues. In DNA, the CDR3 is TGTGCCAGCACCCTGACAGGGGCTGGAAACACCATATATTTT. Amino acids: CASTLTGAGNTIYF.

V is TRBV4-1 and J is TRBJ1-6; D gene unclear. The CDR3 extends over 16 amino acids. The V and J ends lost 0 bases and 9 bases respectively, with 15 bases between them. CDR1 is MGHRA, CDR2 YSYEKL, per germline. This CDR3 reads CASSQDRANGGSPLHF. The CDR3 DNA reads as TGCGCCAGCAGCCAAGATCGAGCAAACGGAGGTTCACCCCTCCACTTT.

This chain links TRBV18 with TRBJ1-1, with 11 nucleotides matching TRBD1. The J segment lost 6 bases and the V segment lost 1 base, leaving 4 bases of the junction unmatched. Germline V gene sequence: CDR1 KGHSH, CDR2 LQKENI. This CDR3 has 15 amino acids. For the CDR3, the DNA is TGTGCCAGCTCACCACGGGACAGGGGGATGGCTGAAGCTTTCTTT. The encoded protein is CASSPRDRGMAEAFF.

This chain uses TRBV9 with TRBJ1-5; D remains ambiguous. CDR3 size: 13 residues. The germline V and J ends were trimmed by 2 bases and 3 bases, with 6 bases remaining between them. Germline V gives CDR1 SGDLS, CDR2 YYNGEE. CDR3 sequence: CASSVAVNQPQHF. The DNA of the CDR3 is TGTGCCAGCAGCGTGGCAGTCAATCAGCCCCAGCATTTT.